This T cell receptor (beta chain) was captured in a study of cytotoxic CD8 clonotypes in ibrutinib-treated CLL. Findings of the study overall: Before falling back toward baseline at progression, clonality had risen at the time of ibrutinib response. Clonality was higher at baseline than in age-matched healthy donors and tracked circulating CD8+ T-cell counts.

A word on this clone: Its specificity is not known.

The intended depth for sequencing was 1 in 200,000 to 1 in 1 million T cells. Measured with immunoSEQ multiplex PCR; TCRdb has only the in-frame clones, and not every one. The sample includes 200,000 to 250,000 clones, about four fifths of them seen just once. PBMCs were cryopreserved, and 2 to 2.5 micrograms of genomic DNA from them went into TCR beta libraries. Germline CDR1 PRHDT, CDR2 FYEKMQ (reference sequence). The CDR3 totals 14 residues. Trimming removed 2 bases at V and 1 base at J, with 8 bases between. The TCR sequence derives from a human donor with chronic lymphocytic leukemia. The chain has TRBV13 and TRBJ2-5, with a weak D call TRBD1 (6 bases). The input for sequencing was PBMCs, taken after 12 months of ibrutinib treatment. CDR3 bases: TGTGCCAGCAGCTTAAGAGGGGGCCAAGAGACCCAGTACTTC. Translated: CASSLRGGQETQYF. Supplemented by reference TRBV13 and TRBJ2-5, the full variable domain reads AAGVIQSPRHLIKEKRETATLKCYPIPRHDTVYWYQQGPGQDPQFLISFYEKMQSDKGSIPDRFSAQQFSDYHSELNMSSLELGDSALYFCASSLRGGQETQYFGPGTRLLVL.